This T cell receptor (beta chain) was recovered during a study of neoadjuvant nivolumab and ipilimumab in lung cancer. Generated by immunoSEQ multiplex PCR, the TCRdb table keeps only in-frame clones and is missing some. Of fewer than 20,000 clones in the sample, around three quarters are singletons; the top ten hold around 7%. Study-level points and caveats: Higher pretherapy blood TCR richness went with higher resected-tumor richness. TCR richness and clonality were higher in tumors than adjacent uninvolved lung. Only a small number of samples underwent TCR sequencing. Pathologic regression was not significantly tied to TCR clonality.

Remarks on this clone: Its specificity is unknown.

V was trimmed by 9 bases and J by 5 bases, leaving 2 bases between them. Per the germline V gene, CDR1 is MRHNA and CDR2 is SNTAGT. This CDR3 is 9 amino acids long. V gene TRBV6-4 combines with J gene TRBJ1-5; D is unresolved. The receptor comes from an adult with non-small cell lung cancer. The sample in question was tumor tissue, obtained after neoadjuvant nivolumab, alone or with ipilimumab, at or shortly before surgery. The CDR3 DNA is TGTGCCAGGTATCAGCCCCAGCATTTT. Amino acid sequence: CARYQPQHF.